These 6 T cell receptor beta chains originate from one sample sequenced in a study of T cell responses to AZD1222 COVID-19 vaccine. The protocol was immunoSEQ multiplex PCR, while the TCRdb copy is restricted to in-frame clones and leaves out a portion. The table includes more than 100,000 clones, around 94% detected once. Here the sequenced sample was peripheral blood, taken on day 0 of AZD1222 vaccination. Receptors originate from an adult in good health.

V is TRBV25-1 and J is TRBJ1-1; no reliable D call. The CDR3 covers 11 residues. The ends were cut back, 3 bases at V and 4 bases at J, with 3 bases in the middle. The germline V gene has CDR1 MGHDK and CDR2 SYGVNS. The CDR3 protein is CASSDSTEAFF. The DNA of the CDR3 is TGTGCCAGCAGTGACAGCACTGAAGCTTTCTTT.

This clone was recorded once. The chain links TRBV5-1 to TRBJ1-2; 7 nucleotides line up with TRBD1. CDR3 length: 14 residues. Germline CDR1 SGHRS, CDR2 YFSETQ. The V gene end was trimmed by 4 bases and the J gene end by 2 bases; junction bases not matched to a gene: 5. The CDR3 region is CASSQGGSNYGYTF. The CDR3 DNA reads as TGCGCCAGCAGCCAAGGGGGCTCGAACTATGGCTACACCTTC. The whole variable domain, filled in from reference TRBV5-1 and TRBJ1-2, reads KAGVTQTPRYLIKTRGQQVTLSCSPISGHRSVSWYQQTPGQGLQFLFEYFSETQRNKGNFPGRFSGRQFSNSRSEMNVSTLELGDSALYLCASSQGGSNYGYTFGSGTRLTVV.

The V call is TRBV5-1, the J call TRBJ1-1, with 8 bases that match TRBD1. V was clipped by 4 bases and J by 1 base; unmatched bases: 3. The CDR3 is 14 residues long. Per germline, CDR1 SGHRS and CDR2 YFSETQ. CDR3 nucleotide sequence: TGCGCCAGCAGCGCACAGGGGGGGAACACTGAAGCTTTCTTT. Translation: CASSAQGGNTEAFF.

CDR3 residues: CASSWEGRIDTEAFF. The CDR3 DNA follows: TGTGCCAGCAGTTGGGAGGGGCGTATTGACACTGAAGCTTTCTTT. The chain joins TRBV6-6 to TRBJ1-1, with D possibly being TRBD1 (5 bases). Germline CDR1 reads MNHNY; CDR2 reads SVGAGI (reference sequence). The CDR3 length is 15 residues. V shed 4 bases and J shed 3 bases, with 15 bases lying between them.

The rearrangement joins TRBV6-5 to TRBJ2-5; 9 nucleotides match TRBD1. Germline trimming cut 5 bases from V and 8 bases from J; bases unmatched to any gene: 12. The V gene's germline CDR1 is MNHEY and CDR2 SVGAGI. This CDR3 region has 15 residues. The CDR3 region is CASSTRTGELRTQYF. The CDR3 DNA sequence: TGTGCCAGCAGTACCCGGACAGGGGAATTACGAACCCAGTACTTC.

V is TRBV7-2 and J is TRBJ2-7; no definite D call. Trimming shortened V by 2 bases and J by 3 bases, and 14 bases separated the two germline ends. The CDR3 is 15 residues long. CDR1 is SGHTA and CDR2 is FQGNSA in the germline V gene. In nucleotides, the CDR3 is TGTGCCAGCAGCTTACCCGTGGACGAAGACTACGAGCAGTACGTC. Its translation: CASSLPVDEDYEQYV.